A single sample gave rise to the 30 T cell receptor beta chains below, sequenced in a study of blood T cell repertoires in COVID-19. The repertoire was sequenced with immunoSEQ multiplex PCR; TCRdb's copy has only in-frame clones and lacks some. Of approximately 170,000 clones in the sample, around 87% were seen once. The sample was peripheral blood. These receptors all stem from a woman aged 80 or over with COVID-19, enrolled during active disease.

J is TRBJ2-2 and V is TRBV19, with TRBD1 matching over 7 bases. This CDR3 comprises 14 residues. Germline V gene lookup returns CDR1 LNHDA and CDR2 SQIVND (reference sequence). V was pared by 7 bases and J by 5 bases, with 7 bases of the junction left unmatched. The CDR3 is CASTETGKTGELFF. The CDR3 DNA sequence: TGTGCCAGTACCGAGACAGGGAAGACCGGGGAGCTGTTTTTT.

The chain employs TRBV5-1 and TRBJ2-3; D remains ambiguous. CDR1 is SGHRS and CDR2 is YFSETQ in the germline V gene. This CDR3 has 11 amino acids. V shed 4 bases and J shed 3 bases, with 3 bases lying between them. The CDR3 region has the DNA TGCGCCAGCAGCCTTACAGATACGCAGTATTTT. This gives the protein CASSLTDTQYF.

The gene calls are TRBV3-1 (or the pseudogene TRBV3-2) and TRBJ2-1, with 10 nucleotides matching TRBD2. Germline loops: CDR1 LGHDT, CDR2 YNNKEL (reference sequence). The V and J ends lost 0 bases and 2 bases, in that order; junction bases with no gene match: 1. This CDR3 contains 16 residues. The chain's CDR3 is CASSQEAGGPYNEQFF. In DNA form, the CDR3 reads TGTGCCAGCAGCCAAGAAGCGGGAGGGCCCTACAATGAGCAGTTCTTC.

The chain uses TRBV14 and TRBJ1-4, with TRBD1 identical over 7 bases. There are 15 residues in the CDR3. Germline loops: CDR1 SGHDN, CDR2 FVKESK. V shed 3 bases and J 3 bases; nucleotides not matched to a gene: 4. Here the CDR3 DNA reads TGTGCCAGCAGCCATCAACAGGGGTCTAATGAAAAACTGTTTTTT. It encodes CASSHQQGSNEKLFF.

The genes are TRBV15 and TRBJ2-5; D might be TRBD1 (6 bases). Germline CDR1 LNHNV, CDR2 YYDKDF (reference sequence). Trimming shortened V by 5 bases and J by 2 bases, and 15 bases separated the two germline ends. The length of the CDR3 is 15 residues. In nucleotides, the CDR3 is TGTGCCACCAGCCTATGGGGGCGCAGACAAGAGACCCAGTACTTC. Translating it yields CATSLWGRRQETQYF.

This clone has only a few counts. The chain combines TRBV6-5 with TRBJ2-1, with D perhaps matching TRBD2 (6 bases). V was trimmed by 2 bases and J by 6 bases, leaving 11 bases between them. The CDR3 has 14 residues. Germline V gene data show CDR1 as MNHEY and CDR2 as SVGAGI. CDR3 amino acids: CASSYVGGSNEQFF. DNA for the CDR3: TGTGCCAGCAGTTACGTCGGGGGATCCAATGAGCAGTTCTTC.

The CDR3 is CASSSEINRDHGYTF. The DNA of the CDR3 is TGCGCCAGCAGCTCCGAAATAAACAGGGACCATGGCTACACCTTC. The chain joins TRBV5-1 to TRBJ1-2; D might be TRBD1 (6 bases). Trimming shortened V by 3 bases and J by 6 bases, and 18 bases separated the two germline ends. CDR3 length equals 15 residues. CDR1 is SGHRS and CDR2 is YFSETQ in the germline V gene.

The DNA for the CDR3 is TGCGCCAGCAGCCAGGTAACCTCCGGGACAGGTTTCGGAGAGACCCAGTACTTC. Amino acids: CASSQVTSGTGFGETQYF. The genes are TRBV4-3 and TRBJ2-5; 8 bases are shared with TRBD1. The CDR3 length is 18 residues. Germline CDR1 is LGHNA and CDR2 is YSLEER. V gave up 3 bases and J gave up 4 bases; unmatched junction bases: 16.

CDR3: CASSYLTGNTEAFF. The CDR3 DNA follows: TGTGCCAGCAGTTACCTCACAGGGAACACTGAAGCTTTCTTT. The chain combines TRBV6-2 or TRBV6-3 with TRBJ1-1; a possible D gene is TRBD1 (5 bases). The CDR3 sequence is 14 residues long. Germline CDR1 reads MNHEY; CDR2 reads SVGEGT. The V gene lost 2 bases and the J gene lost 1 base, with 8 bases spanning the gap.

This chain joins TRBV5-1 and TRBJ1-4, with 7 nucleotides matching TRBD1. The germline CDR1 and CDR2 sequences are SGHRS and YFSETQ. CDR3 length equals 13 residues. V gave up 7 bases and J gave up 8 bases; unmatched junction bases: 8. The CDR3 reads CASGDSLEEKLFF. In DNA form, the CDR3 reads TGCGCCAGCGGGGACAGTCTAGAGGAAAAACTGTTTTTT.

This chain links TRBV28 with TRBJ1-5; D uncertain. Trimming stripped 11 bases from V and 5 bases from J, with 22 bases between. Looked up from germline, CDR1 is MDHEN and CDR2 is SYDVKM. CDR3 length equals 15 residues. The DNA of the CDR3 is TGTGCCTGCTGTTTAGGCGGACGGGGTGATCAGCCCCAGCATTTT. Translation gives CACCLGGRGDQPQHF.

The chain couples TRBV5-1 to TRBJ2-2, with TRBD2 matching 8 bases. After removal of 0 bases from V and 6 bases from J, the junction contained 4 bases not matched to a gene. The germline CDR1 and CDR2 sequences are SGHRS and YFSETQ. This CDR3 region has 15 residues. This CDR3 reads CASSLVAGGAGELFF. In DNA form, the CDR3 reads TGCGCCAGCAGCTTGGTTGCGGGAGGCGCCGGGGAGCTGTTTTTT.

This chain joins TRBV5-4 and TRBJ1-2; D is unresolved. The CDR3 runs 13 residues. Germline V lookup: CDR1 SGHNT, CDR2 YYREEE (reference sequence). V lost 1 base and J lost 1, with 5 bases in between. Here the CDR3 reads CASSLPDNYGYTF. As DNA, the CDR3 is TGTGCCAGCAGCTTGCCAGATAACTATGGCTACACCTTC.

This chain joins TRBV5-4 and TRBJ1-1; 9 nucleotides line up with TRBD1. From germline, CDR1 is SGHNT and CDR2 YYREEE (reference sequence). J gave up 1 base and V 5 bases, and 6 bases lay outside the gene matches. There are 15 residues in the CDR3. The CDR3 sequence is CASREGTGPNTEAFF. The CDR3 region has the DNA TGTGCCAGCAGAGAGGGGACAGGGCCGAACACTGAAGCTTTCTTT. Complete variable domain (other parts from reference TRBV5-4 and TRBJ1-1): ETGVTQSPTHLIKTRGQQVTLRCSSQSGHNTVSWYQQALGQGPQFIFQYYREEENGRGNFPPRFSGLQFPNYSSELNVNALELDDSALYLCASREGTGPNTEAFFGQGTRLTVV.

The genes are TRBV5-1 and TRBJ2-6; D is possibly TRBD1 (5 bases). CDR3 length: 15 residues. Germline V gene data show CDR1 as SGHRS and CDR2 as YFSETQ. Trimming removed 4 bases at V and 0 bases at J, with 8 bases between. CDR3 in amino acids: CASSAQGSGANVLTF. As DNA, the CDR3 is TGCGCCAGCAGCGCCCAGGGCTCTGGGGCCAACGTCCTGACTTTC.

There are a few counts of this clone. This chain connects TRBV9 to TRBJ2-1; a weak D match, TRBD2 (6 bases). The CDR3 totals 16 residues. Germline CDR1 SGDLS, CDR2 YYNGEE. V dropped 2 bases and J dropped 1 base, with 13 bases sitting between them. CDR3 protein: CASSVGAGRSYNEQFF. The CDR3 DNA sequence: TGTGCCAGCAGCGTCGGGGCGGGACGATCCTACAATGAGCAGTTCTTC.

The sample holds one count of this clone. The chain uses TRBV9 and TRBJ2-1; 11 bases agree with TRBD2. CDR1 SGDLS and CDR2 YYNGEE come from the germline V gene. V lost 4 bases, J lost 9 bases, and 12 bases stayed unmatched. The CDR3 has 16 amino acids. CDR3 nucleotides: TGTGCCAGCAGCTCCCCTCTAGCGGGAGGCCGCGGTGAGCAGTTCTTC. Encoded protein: CASSSPLAGGRGEQFF.

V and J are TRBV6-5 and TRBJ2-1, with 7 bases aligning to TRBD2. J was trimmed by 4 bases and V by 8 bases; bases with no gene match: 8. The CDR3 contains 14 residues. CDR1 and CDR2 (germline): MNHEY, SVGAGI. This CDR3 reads CASCFGGSYNEQFF. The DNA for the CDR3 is TGTGCCAGCTGCTTTGGCGGGAGTTACAATGAGCAGTTCTTC.

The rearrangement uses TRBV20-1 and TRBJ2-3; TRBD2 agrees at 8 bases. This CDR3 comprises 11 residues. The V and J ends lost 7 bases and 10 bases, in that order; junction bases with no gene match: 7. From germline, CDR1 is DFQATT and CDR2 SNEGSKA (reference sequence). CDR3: CSVRSGGAQYF. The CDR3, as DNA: TGCAGTGTTAGGAGCGGGGGAGCGCAGTATTTT.

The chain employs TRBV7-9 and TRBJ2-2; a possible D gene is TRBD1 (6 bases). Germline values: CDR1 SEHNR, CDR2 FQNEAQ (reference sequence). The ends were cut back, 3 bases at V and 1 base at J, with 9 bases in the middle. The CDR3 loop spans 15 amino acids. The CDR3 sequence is CASSFWTENTGELFF. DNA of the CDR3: TGTGCCAGCAGCTTCTGGACAGAGAACACCGGGGAGCTGTTTTTT.

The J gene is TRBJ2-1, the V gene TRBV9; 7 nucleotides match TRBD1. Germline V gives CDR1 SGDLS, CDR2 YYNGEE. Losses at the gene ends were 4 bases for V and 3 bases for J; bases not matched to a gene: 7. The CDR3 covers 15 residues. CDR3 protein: CASSPQGGLYNEQFF. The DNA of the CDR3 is TGTGCCAGCAGCCCCCAAGGGGGCCTCTACAATGAGCAGTTCTTC.

CDR3 nucleotides: TGTGCCAGCTGCCGGGACAGCCCGGGGGATACGCAGTATTTT. Residues: CASCRDSPGDTQYF. V usage is TRBV18 and J usage is TRBJ2-3, with 7 bases fitting TRBD1. The length of the CDR3 is 14 residues. CDR1 KGHSH and CDR2 LQKENI come from the germline V gene. V shed 7 bases, J shed 6 bases, and the junction held 10 bases outside the gene matches.

The CDR3 loop is CASSAGAGNSPLHF. The CDR3 coding sequence is TGTGCCAGCAGTGCTGGGGCTGGCAATTCACCCCTCCACTTT. J is TRBJ1-6 and V is TRBV2, with D possibly matching TRBD1 (5 bases). Germline loops: CDR1 SNHLY, CDR2 FYNNEI. Between the trimmed V and J ends, which lost 4 bases and 7 bases, there was a span of 11 bases. The length of the CDR3 is 14 residues.

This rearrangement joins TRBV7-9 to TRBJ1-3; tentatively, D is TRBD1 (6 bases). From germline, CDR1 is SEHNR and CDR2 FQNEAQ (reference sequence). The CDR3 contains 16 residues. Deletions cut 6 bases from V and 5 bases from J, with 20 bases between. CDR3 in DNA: TGTGCCAGCAGATGGGAAGGATCTAGGGGGAGAAACACCATATATTTT. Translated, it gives CASRWEGSRGRNTIYF.

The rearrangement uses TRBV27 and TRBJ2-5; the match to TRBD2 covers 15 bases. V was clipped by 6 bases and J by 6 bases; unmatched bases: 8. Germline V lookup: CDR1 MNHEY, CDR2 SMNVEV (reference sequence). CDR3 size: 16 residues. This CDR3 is CASSHGLAGGDQTQYF. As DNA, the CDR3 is TGTGCCAGCAGCCATGGACTAGCGGGAGGGGATCAGACCCAGTACTTC.

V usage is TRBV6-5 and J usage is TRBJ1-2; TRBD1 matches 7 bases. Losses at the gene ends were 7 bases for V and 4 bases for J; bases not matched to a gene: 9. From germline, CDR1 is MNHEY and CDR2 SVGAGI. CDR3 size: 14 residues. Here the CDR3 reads CASTLDRAGYGYTF. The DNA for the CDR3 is TGTGCCAGCACCCTCGACAGGGCGGGCTATGGCTACACCTTC.

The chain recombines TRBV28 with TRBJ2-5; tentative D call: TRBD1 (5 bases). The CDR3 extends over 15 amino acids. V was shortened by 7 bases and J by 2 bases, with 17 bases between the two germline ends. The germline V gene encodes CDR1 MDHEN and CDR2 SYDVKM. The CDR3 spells CASIHSRQLQETQYF. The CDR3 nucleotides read TGTGCCAGCATCCATAGTCGACAGTTACAAGAGACCCAGTACTTC.

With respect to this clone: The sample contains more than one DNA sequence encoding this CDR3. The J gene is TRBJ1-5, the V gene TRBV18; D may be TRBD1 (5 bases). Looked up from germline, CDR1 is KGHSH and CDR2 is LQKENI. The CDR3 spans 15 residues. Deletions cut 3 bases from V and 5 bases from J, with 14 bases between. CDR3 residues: CASSPSAGKDQPQHF. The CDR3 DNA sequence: TGTGCCAGCTCACCTTCGGCAGGGAAAGATCAGCCCCAGCATTTT.

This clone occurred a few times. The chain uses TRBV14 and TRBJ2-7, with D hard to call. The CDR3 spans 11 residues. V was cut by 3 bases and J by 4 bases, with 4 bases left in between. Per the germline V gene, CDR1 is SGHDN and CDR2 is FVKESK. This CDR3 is CASSQSYEQYF. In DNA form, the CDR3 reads TGTGCCAGCAGCCAGTCTTACGAGCAGTACTTC.

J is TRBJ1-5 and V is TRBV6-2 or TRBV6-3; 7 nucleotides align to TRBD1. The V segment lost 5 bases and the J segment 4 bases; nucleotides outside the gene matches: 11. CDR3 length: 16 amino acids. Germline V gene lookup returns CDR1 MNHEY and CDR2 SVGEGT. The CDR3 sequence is CASSTGQPGVNQPQHF. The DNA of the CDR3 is TGTGCCAGCAGTACGGGACAGCCTGGAGTGAATCAGCCCCAGCATTTT.